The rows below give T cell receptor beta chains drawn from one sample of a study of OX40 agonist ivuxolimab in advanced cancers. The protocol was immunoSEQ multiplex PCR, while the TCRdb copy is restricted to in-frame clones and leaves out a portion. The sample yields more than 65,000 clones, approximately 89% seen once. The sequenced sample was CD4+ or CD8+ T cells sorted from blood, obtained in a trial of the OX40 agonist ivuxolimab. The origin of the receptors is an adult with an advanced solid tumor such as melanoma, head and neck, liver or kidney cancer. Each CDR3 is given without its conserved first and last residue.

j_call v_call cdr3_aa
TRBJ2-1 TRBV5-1 ASSPMEYNEQF
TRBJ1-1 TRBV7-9 ASSFTGTGTEAF
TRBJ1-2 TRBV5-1 ASSGGGLSYGYT
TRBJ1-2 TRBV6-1 ATIPDFNYGYT
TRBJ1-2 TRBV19 ASMGEGFRGYT
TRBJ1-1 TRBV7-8 ASNRDRWTNTEAF
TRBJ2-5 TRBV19 ASSIQGMETQY
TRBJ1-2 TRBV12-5 ASGLGLYGYT
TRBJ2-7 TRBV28 ASSGTSGNNYEQY
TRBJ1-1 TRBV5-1 ASSLRTGGKETEAF
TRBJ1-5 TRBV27 ASSGYSNQPQH
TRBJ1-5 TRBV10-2 ASTRTGAANQPQH
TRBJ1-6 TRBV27 ASSSLWGSPLH
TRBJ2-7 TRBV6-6 ASSYVGQGAYEQY
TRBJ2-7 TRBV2 ASSVLDEQY
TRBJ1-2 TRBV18 ASSPTESGYGYT
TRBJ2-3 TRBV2 ASSAFGPAGDDTQY
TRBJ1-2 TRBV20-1 SAKRDYGYT
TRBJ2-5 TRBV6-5 ASSLEVYGTQY
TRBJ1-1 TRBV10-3 AISLTSDTQAF
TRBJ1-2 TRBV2 ASSDRAANYGYT
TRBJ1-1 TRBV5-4 ASSPDRVRTEAF
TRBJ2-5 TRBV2 ASGGRLQETQY
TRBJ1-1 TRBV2 ASLLEGAGTEAF
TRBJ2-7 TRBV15 ATSTLPGQGKYEQY
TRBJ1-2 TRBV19 ASSLTGVYGYT
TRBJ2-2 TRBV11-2 ASSNRGGYTGELF
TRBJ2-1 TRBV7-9 ASSFKGLARANEQF
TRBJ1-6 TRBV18 ASSQNLGDNSPLH
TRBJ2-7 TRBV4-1 ASSPSFESYEQY
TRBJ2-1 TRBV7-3 ASSLAGGGNEQF
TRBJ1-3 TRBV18 ASSPGPSSGNTIY
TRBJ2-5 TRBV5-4 ASSPTGGETQY
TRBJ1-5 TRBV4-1 ASSQAGTASNQPQH
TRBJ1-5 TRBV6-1 ASSEASEGINQPQH
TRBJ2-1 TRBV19 ASSMKAGHSYNEQF
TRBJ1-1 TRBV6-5 ASGPAGANTEAF
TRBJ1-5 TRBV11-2 ASSPDRGVNQPQH
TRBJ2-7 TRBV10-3 AISQGYEQY
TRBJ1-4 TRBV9 ASSPTSGFNEKLF
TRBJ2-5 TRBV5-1 ASRRASTLQETQY
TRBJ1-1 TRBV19 ASSIETRREAF
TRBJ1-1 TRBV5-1 ASSLQGNTEAF
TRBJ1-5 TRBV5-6 ASSMGGAVQPQH
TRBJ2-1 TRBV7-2 ASSLMMSYNEQF
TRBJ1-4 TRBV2 ASKLQGMGEKLF
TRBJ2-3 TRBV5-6 ASSLDGTTSTDTQY
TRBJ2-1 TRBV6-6 ASSHGGTDSYNEQF
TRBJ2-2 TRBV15 ATSRQGNTGELF
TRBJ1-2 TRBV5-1 ASSLQGAGYT
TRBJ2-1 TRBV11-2 ASSLGAGGYNEQF
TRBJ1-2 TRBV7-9 ASSLVPGDRNYGYT
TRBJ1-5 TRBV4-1 ASSQVGGGSNQPQH
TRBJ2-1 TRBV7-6 ASSSLLPGVAGNEQF
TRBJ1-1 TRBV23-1 ASNPGPNTEAF
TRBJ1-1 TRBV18 ASSPRQGEGEAF
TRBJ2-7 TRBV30 AWRQGLGEQY
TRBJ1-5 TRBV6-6 ASSPRKHIQPQH
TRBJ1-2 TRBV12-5 ASGLVIRGRSFSGYT
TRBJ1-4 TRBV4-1 ASSHGGKLF